Detailed here is one TCR beta chain. Antigen: not known. The data originate from a study of cytomegalovirus exposure and HLA in healthy donors. About the research overall: Earlier, fewer than 130 million unique TCR beta sequences were recovered from around 200 million T cells by an analysis. Overall study results and limits: TCR beta chains numbering more than 150 were designated cytomegalovirus-associated. Segments of the TCR beta V type were, in most cases, productive about 87% or about 30% of the time in an earlier analysis.

All donors participated as healthy donors of bone marrow. The PCR ran on 60 Vbeta and 13 Jbeta primers. Clones were read by immunoSEQ multiplex PCR, and TCRdb kept only the in-frame ones, dropping some. The table records some 140,000 clones, 8.9% of them present only once. The sequenced sample consisted of PBMCs. This sequence originates from a woman aged 35 to 49 in good health and CMV-seropositive.

CDR3 nucleotides: TGCGCCAGCAGCCAAGAGGAGGGGCGTGAGACCCAGTACTTC. Translating it yields CASSQEEGRETQYF. This rearrangement joins TRBV4-1 to TRBJ2-5; D is perhaps TRBD2 (6 bases). The V gene's germline CDR1 is MGHRA and CDR2 YSYEKL. The CDR3 runs 14 residues. The germline V and J ends were trimmed by 0 bases and 5 bases, with 10 bases remaining between them.